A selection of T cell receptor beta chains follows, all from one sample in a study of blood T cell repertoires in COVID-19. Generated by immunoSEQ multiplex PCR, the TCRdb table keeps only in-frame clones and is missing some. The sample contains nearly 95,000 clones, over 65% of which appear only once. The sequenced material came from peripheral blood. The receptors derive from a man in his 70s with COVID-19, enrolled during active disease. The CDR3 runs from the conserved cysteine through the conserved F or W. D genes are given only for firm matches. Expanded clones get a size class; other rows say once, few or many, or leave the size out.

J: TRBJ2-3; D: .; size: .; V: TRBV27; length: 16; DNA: TGTGCCAGCATCAAACGCCGAACGGGGAACACAGATACGCAGTATTTT; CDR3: CASIKRRTGNTDTQYF
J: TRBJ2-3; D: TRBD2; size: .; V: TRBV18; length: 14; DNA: TGTGCCAGCTCCGCGGCGGGAGCGACAGATACGCAGTATTTT; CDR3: CASSAAGATDTQYF
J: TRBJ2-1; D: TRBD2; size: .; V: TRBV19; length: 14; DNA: TGTGCCAGTATGTGGGTAGCGGGAGGTAGGGAGCAGTTCTTC; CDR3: CASMWVAGGREQFF
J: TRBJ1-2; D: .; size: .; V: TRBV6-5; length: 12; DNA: TGTGCCAGTACAGCTTTAAGCTATGGCTACACCTTC; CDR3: CASTALSYGYTF
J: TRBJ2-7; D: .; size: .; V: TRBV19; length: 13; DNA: TGTGCCAGTAGTGTGGCAGGGCCCTACGAGCAGTACTTC; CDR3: CASSVAGPYEQYF
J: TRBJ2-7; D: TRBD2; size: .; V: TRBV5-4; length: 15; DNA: TGTGCCAGCAGCCCACCTAGCGGTCAACTCTACGAGCAGTACTTC; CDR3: CASSPPSGQLYEQYF
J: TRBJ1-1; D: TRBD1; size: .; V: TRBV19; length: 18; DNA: TGTGCCAGTAGTTCAAAACCGGGACAGGGGGCCCCCAACACTGAAGCTTTCTTT; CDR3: CASSSKPGQGAPNTEAFF
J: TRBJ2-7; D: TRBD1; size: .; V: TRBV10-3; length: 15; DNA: TGTGCCATCAGCGACAGGGTAAGGGGGACATACGAGCAGTACTTC; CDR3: CAISDRVRGTYEQYF
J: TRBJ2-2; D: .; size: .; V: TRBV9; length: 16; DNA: TGTGCCAGCAGCCCCGGAGGGCGGCGGTCCACCGGGGAGCTGTTTTTT; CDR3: CASSPGGRRSTGELFF
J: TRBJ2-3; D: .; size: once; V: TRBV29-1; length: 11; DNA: TGCAGCGGCGGTATACAAGATACGCAGTATTTT; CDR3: CSGGIQDTQYF
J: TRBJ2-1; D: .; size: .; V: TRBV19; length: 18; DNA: TGTGCCAGTAGCGAATCCCCATTAGCGCCGTTGGTCTTTAATGAGCAGTTCTTC; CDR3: CASSESPLAPLVFNEQFF
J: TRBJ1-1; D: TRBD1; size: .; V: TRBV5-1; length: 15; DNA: TGCGCCAGCAGCTTGGGAGGGGGCCATAACACTGAAGCTTTCTTT; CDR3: CASSLGGGHNTEAFF
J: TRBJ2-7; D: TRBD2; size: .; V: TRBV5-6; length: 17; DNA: TGTGCCAGCAGCTTGGGTCAGGCGGGAGTTTGGGGGTACGAGCAGTACTTC; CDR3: CASSLGQAGVWGYEQYF
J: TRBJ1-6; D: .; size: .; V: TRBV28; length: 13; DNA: TGTGCCAGCTTCCGGGGTTCTAATTCACCCCTCCACTTT; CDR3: CASFRGSNSPLHF
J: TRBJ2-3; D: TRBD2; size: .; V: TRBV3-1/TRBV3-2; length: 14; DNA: TGTGCCAGCAGCCACGGGACTAGCGGAGATACGCAGTATTTT; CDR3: CASSHGTSGDTQYF
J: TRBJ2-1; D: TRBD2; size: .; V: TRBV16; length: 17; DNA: TGTGCCAGCAGCCAATCGACCAGCGGGAATTTGAGGAATGAGCAGTTCTTC; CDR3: CASSQSTSGNLRNEQFF
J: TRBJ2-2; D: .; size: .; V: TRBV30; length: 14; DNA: TGTGCCTGGAGTGTACAGGGCTCCACCGGGGAGCTGTTTTTT; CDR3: CAWSVQGSTGELFF
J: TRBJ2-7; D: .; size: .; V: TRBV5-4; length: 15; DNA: TGTGCCAGCAGCTTTGGCAACCCGACTACCTACGAGCAGTACTTC; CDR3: CASSFGNPTTYEQYF
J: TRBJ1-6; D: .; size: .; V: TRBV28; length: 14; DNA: TGTGCCAGCAGTTTGGAGGGGAGATATTCACCCCTCCACTTT; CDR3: CASSLEGRYSPLHF
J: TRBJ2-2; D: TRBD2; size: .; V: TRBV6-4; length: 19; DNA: TGTGCCAGCAGTGAAAGGACTAGCGGGAGGGCCGTAAGGACCGGGGAGCTGTTTTTT; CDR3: CASSERTSGRAVRTGELFF
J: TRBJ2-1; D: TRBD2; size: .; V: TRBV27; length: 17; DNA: TGTGCCAGCAGAAAAAGGGGGACTAGCGGGAGTGGGAATGAGCAGTTCTTC; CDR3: CASRKRGTSGSGNEQFF
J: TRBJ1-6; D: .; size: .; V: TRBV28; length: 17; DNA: TGTGCCAGCAGTCCCCCGAGGGCAAGCTCCTATAATTCACCCCTCCACTTT; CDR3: CASSPPRASSYNSPLHF
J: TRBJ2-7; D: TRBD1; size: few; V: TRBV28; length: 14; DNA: TGTGCCAGCAGTTCGCGACAGGGGGCCTACGAGCAGTACTTC; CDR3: CASSSRQGAYEQYF
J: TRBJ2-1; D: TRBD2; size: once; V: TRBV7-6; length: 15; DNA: TGTGCCAGCAGCTTAGTTCGGGGGGAAGTGGGTGAGCAGTTCTTC; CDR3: CASSLVRGEVGEQFF
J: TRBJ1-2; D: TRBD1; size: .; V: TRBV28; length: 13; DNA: TGTGCCAGCAGTCCCCGGACAGGCTATGGCTACACCTTC; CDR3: CASSPRTGYGYTF
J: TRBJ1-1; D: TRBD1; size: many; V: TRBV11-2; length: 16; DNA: TGTGCCAGCAGCTCCTCGGCACGACAGGGAATGGGAGGAGCTTTCTTT; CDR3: CASSSSARQGMGGAFF
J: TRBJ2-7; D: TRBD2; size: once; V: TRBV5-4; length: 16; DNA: TGTGCCAGCAGCACCCGAGCGGGAGGCGGTTCCTACGAGCAGTACTTC; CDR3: CASSTRAGGGSYEQYF
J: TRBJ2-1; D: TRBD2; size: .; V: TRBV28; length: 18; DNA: TGTGCCAGCAGTTTCCCCTTACTAGCGGATAGCTCCTACAATGAGCAGTTCTTC; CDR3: CASSFPLLADSSYNEQFF
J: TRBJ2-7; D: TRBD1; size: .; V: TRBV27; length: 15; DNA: TGTGCCAGCAGTTTGTGGGGGACAGGCTCCTACGAGCAGTACTTC; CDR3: CASSLWGTGSYEQYF